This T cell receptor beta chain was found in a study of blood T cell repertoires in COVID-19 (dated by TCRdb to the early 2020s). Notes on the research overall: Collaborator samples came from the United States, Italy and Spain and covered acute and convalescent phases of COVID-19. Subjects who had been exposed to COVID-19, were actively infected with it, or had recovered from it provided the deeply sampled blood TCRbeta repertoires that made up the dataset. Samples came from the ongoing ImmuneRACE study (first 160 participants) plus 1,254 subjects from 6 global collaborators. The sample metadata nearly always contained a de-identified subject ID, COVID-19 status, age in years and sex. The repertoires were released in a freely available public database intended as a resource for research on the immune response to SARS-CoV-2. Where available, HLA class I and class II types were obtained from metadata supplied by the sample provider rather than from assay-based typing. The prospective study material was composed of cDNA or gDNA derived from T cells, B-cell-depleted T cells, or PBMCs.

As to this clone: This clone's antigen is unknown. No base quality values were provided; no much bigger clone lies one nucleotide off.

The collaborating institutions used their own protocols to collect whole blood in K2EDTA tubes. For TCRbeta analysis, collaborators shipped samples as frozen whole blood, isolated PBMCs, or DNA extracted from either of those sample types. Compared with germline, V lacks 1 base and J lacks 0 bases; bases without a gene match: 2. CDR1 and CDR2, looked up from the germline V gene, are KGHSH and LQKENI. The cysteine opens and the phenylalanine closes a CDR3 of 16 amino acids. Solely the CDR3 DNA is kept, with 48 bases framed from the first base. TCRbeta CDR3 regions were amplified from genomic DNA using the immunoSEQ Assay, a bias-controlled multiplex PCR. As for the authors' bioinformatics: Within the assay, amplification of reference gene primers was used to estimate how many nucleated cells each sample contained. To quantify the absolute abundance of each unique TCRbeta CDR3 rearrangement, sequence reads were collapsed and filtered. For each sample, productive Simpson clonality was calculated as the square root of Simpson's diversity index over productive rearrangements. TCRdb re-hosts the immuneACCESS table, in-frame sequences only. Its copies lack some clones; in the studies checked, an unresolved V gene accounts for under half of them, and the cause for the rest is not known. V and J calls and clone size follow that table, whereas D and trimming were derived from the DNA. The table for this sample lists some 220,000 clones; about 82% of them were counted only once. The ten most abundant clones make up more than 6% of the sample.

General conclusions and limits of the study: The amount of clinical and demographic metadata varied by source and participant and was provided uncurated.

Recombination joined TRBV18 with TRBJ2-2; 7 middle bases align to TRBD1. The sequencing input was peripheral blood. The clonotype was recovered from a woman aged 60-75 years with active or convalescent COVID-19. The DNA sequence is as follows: TGTGCCAGCTCACCACGAGGACAGGCGAACACCGGGGAGCTGTTTTTT. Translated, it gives CASSPRGQANTGELFF.